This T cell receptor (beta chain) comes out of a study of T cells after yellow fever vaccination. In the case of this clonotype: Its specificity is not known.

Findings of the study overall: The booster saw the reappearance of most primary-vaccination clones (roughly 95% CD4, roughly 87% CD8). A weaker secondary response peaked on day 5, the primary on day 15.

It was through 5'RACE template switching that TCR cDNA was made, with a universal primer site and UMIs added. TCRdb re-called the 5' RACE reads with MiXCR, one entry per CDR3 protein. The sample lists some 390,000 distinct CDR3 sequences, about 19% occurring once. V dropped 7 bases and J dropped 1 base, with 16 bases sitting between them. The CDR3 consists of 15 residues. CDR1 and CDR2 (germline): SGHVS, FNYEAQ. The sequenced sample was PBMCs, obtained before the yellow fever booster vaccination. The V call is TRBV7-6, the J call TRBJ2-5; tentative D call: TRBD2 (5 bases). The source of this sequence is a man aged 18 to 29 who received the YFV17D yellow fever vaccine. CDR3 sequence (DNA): TGTGCCAGCACCACCGCCCTGCGGGTCCAAGAGACCCAGTACTTC. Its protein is CASTTALRVQETQYF.